A single sample is the source of the 26 T cell receptor beta chains below, sequenced in a study of shared clonotypes between healthy human individuals. Naive CD8 isolation took CD45RO-negative cells positively selected for CCR7 and excluded terminally differentiated effector memory CD45RA+ cells. TCRdb's copy holds only in-frame clones and misses some; the assay was immunoSEQ multiplex PCR. The repertoire holds hundreds of thousands of clones, roughly 98% seen once, with approximately 0.33% in the top ten. Sequencing used naive CD8+ T cells sorted from blood. All receptors come from a man aged 25-45 years in good health.

V gene TRBV2 combines with J gene TRBJ1-2; 7 positions match TRBD1. With 7 bases clipped from V and 4 bases from J, the junction kept 15 bases outside the gene matches. This CDR3 has 16 residues. Germline loops: CDR1 SNHLY, CDR2 FYNNEI. This CDR3 reads CASIKKGAGQSYGYTF. The CDR3 bases are TGTGCCAGCATCAAAAAAGGAGCGGGACAGAGCTATGGCTACACCTTC.

This rearrangement joins TRBV7-9 to TRBJ2-1; 11 bases fit TRBD2. The CDR3 is 13 amino acids. Trimming cost V 11 bases and J 12 bases; bases outside gene matches: 12. Germline V gene data show CDR1 as SEHNR and CDR2 as FQNEAQ (reference sequence). Here the CDR3 DNA reads TGTGCCGCGCCGGCTAGCGGGAGGTTGTTGCAGTTCTTC. Its translation is CAAPASGRLLQFF.

The V gene is TRBV4-1, the J gene TRBJ2-3; the match to TRBD2 covers 10 bases. The germline CDR1 and CDR2 sequences are MGHRA and YSYEKL. The trim removed 4 bases at V and 4 bases at J, leaving 5 bases unmatched. This CDR3 is built from 15 residues. CDR3 residues: CASSREAGGPDTQYF. The CDR3 DNA follows: TGCGCCAGCAGCCGTGAAGCGGGAGGGCCAGATACGCAGTATTTT.

With regard to this clone: Other DNA variants within this sample encode the same CDR3. V is TRBV9 and J is TRBJ2-3; a weak D match, TRBD1 (6 bases). CDR3 length: 15 amino acids. Germline CDR1 SGDLS, CDR2 YYNGEE. Trimming took off 0 bases at V and 4 bases at J, with 12 bases between the two ends. In DNA, the CDR3 is TGTGCCAGCAGCGTAGATGGGAGACAGGCAGATACGCAGTATTTT. Its protein product is CASSVDGRQADTQYF.

The rearrangement uses TRBV6-5 and TRBJ2-1; D assignment may be TRBD1 or TRBD2 (5 bases each). In germline, CDR1 is MNHEY, CDR2 SVGAGI. The ends were cut back, 1 base at V and 0 bases at J, with 10 bases in the middle. The CDR3 has 16 amino acids. CDR3 coding DNA: TGTGCCAGCAGTTACTTGGGGGAAAGCTCCTACAATGAGCAGTTCTTC. Its translation is CASSYLGESSYNEQFF.

The chain carries TRBV4-3 and TRBJ1-1; a weak D match, TRBD1 (5 bases). V lost 1 base to trimming and J lost 0 bases, with 21 bases between them. The CDR3 loop spans 19 amino acids. From germline, CDR1 is LGHNA and CDR2 YSLEER. The CDR3 spells CASSQGLGTSGGLNTEAFF. The CDR3, as DNA: TGCGCCAGCAGCCAAGGCCTCGGGACTTCTGGTGGGTTGAACACTGAAGCTTTCTTT.

This chain connects TRBV9 to TRBJ2-6; D possibly corresponds to TRBD2 (6 bases). The CDR3 consists of 15 residues. Germline values: CDR1 SGDLS, CDR2 YYNGEE. V lost 3 bases and J 0 bases, leaving 7 bases between the germline ends. The CDR3 DNA follows: TGTGCCAGCAGCGCGGGAGACTCTGGGGCCAACGTCCTGACTTTC. Encoded protein: CASSAGDSGANVLTF. The whole variable domain, filled in from reference TRBV9 and TRBJ2-6, reads DSGVTQTPKHLITATGQRVTLRCSPRSGDLSVYWYQQSLDQGLQFLIQYYNGEERAKGNILERFSAQQFPDLHSELNLSSLELGDSALYFCASSAGDSGANVLTFGAGSRLTVL.

The genes are TRBV7-2 and TRBJ2-1; 8 bases line up with TRBD2. Trimming at V came to 1 base and at J to 10 bases, leaving 9 bases not matched to a gene. The CDR3 sequence is 15 residues long. CDR1 and CDR2 (germline): SGHTA, FQGNSA. In DNA form, the CDR3 reads TGTGCCAGCAGCTTAGATAGCGGGGCCCAAAGGGAGCAGTTCTTC. Translated, it gives CASSLDSGAQREQFF.

The gene calls are TRBV5-6 and TRBJ1-2; 8 nucleotides align to TRBD1. CDR1 is SGHDT and CDR2 is YYEEEE in the germline V gene. The junction had 4 bases not matched to a gene; V was cut back by 5 bases and J by 4 bases. The length of the CDR3 is 13 residues. The CDR3 DNA is TGTGCCAGCAGACCACAGGGGGGCTATGGCTACACCTTC. As protein: CASRPQGGYGYTF. Full variable domain (outside the CDR3, taken from reference TRBV5-6 and TRBJ1-2): DAGVTQSPTHLIKTRGQQVTLRCSPKSGHDTVSWYQQALGQGPQFIFQYYEEEERQRGNFPDRFSGHQFPNYSSELNVNALLLGDSALYLCASRPQGGYGYTFGSGTRLTVV.

In its sample, this clone was seen once. The chain couples TRBV5-4 to TRBJ2-3, with 9 nucleotides matching TRBD2. CDR1 is SGHNT and CDR2 is YYREEE in the germline V gene (reference sequence). Trimming took 0 bases from V and 0 from J; bases not matched to a gene: 14. The CDR3 covers 20 residues. The CDR3 coding sequence is TGTGCCAGCAGCTTGGACGTAGCGGGAGTACGTAGGGCTAGCACAGATACGCAGTATTTT. Protein sequence: CASSLDVAGVRRASTDTQYF.

The chain is built from TRBV10-3 and TRBJ2-3; D remains ambiguous. The germline V gene has CDR1 ENHRY and CDR2 SYGVKD. V was pared by 8 bases and J by 0 bases, with 12 bases between. This CDR3 has 14 amino acids. The CDR3 is CAIEKDPSTDTQYF. DNA of the CDR3: TGTGCCATCGAAAAGGATCCGAGCACAGATACGCAGTATTTT.

The V call is TRBV2, the J call TRBJ1-2; D is ambiguous. The CDR3 length is 15 residues. V gave up 2 bases and J gave up 0 bases, with 10 bases separating them. CDR1 and CDR2 (germline): SNHLY, FYNNEI. The CDR3 loop is CASSEPWSANYGYTF. DNA for the CDR3: TGTGCCAGCAGTGAACCCTGGTCAGCTAACTATGGCTACACCTTC.

The chain links TRBV27 to TRBJ2-7, with 9 positions matching TRBD1. Germline values: CDR1 MNHEY, CDR2 SMNVEV (reference sequence). The length of the CDR3 is 14 residues. The trim removed 5 bases at V and 5 bases at J, leaving 7 bases unmatched. The CDR3 region has the DNA TGTGCCAGCAGTCCATACAGGACAGGGGACGAGCAGTACTTC. It specifies CASSPYRTGDEQYF.

The rearrangement links TRBV9 to TRBJ1-2; 8 bases are shared with TRBD1. The CDR3 spans 17 residues. Per the germline V gene, CDR1 is SGDLS and CDR2 is YYNGEE. V trimming: 3 bases; J trimming: 8 bases; junction bases outside the gene matches: 18. The CDR3 here is CASSGLGTGQDQGGYTF. The CDR3 nucleotides read TGTGCCAGCAGCGGCCTGGGGACGGGACAGGACCAGGGGGGCTACACCTTC.

The chain has TRBV7-9 and TRBJ1-5, with 10 nucleotides matching TRBD1. J gave up 5 bases and V 4 bases, and 8 bases lay outside the gene matches. The CDR3 sequence is 16 residues long. Germline V gives CDR1 SEHNR, CDR2 FQNEAQ (reference sequence). CDR3 amino acids: CASSSGGTGVYQPQHF. The CDR3 DNA sequence: TGTGCCAGCAGCTCTGGGGGGACAGGGGTATATCAGCCCCAGCATTTT.

The chain has TRBV27 and TRBJ1-1; perhaps TRBD1 as D (6 bases). V shed 5 bases and J shed 0 bases, with 13 bases lying between them. Germline CDR1 reads MNHEY; CDR2 reads SMNVEV (reference sequence). CDR3 length: 15 residues. The CDR3 DNA sequence: TGTGCCAGCAGTCCACTGGGGGCCATGAACACTGAAGCTTTCTTT. Translation gives CASSPLGAMNTEAFF.

The CDR3 coding sequence is TGTGCCAGCGCTGGGCTAGCGGGACCTTCCTACAATGAGCAGTTCTTC. Its protein is CASAGLAGPSYNEQFF. This sequence joins TRBV27 and TRBJ2-1; 9 positions agree with TRBD2. The germline V gene has CDR1 MNHEY and CDR2 SMNVEV (reference sequence). The CDR3 covers 16 residues. Trimming cost V 8 bases and J 1 base; bases outside gene matches: 9.

This clone has just one count. This rearrangement joins TRBV28 to TRBJ1-5; D remains unclear. V was cut by 3 bases and J by 1 base, with 7 bases left in between. Germline lookup yields CDR1 MDHEN and CDR2 SYDVKM. This CDR3 comprises 14 residues. Here the CDR3 DNA reads TGTGCCAGCAGTTTGAGAAGGAGCAATCAGCCCCAGCATTTT. Its translation is CASSLRRSNQPQHF. Using reference TRBV28 and TRBJ1-5 for the parts outside the CDR3, the full variable domain is DVKVTQSSRYLVKRTGEKVFLECVQDMDHENMFWYRQDPGLGLRLIYFSYDVKMKEKGDIPEGYSVSREKKERFSLILESASTNQTSMYLCASSLRRSNQPQHFGDGTRLSIL.

The chain uses TRBV7-9 and TRBJ1-5; D unclear. Germline CDR1 and CDR2: SEHNR and FQNEAQ (reference sequence). The CDR3 contains 13 residues. Trimming pared 5 bases from V and 3 bases from J, leaving 8 bases between. The CDR3 bases are TGTGCCAGCAGCCTGGGCCTCAATCAGCCCCAGCATTTT. Its protein is CASSLGLNQPQHF.

The chain uses TRBV5-1 and TRBJ1-2; TRBD1 matches at 10 bases. V trimming: 4 bases; J trimming: 7 bases; junction bases outside the gene matches: 13. The CDR3 consists of 16 residues. Germline loops: CDR1 SGHRS, CDR2 YFSETQ. CDR3 amino acids: CASSPEVTGGLLGYTF. CDR3 coding DNA: TGCGCCAGCAGCCCCGAGGTGACAGGGGGCCTGCTTGGCTACACCTTC.

This clone was found once. This chain connects TRBV5-1 to TRBJ2-4, with 7 bases identical to TRBD2. Trimming removed 5 bases from V and 5 bases from J; junction bases left unmatched: 7. Germline V CDR1 and CDR2: SGHRS, YFSETQ. The CDR3 runs to 14 residues. The CDR3 DNA reads TGCGCCAGCAGTCGGCTAGCGGAGGAAAACATTCAGTACTTC. It is translated as CASSRLAEENIQYF.

The chain carries TRBV7-9 and TRBJ1-5; D unresolved. The CDR3 runs 13 residues. In germline, CDR1 is SEHNR, CDR2 FQNEAQ (reference sequence). V lost 5 bases and J 2 bases, leaving 7 bases between the germline ends. CDR3 nucleotide sequence: TGTGCCAGCAGCCCTTTCGGCAATCAGCCCCAGCATTTT. Translating it yields CASSPFGNQPQHF.

The rearrangement joins TRBV5-3 to TRBJ1-2; possibly TRBD1 for D (5 bases). TRBV5-3 is an ORF for which the function is uncertain. Trimming left V 4 bases short and J 0 bases short, with 10 bases between. CDR3 length equals 14 residues. CDR3: CARSGDGTNYGYTF. In nucleotides, the CDR3 is TGTGCCAGAAGCGGGGACGGGACTAACTATGGCTACACCTTC.

The chain combines TRBV27 with TRBJ2-5; tentatively, D is TRBD2 (7 bases). Trimming removed 0 bases from V and 7 bases from J, with 15 bases in between. This CDR3 has 15 residues. Germline V gives CDR1 MNHEY, CDR2 SMNVEV (reference sequence). CDR3 sequence reads: CASSLSRGGTATQYF. CDR3 bases: TGTGCCAGCAGTTTATCAAGGGGGGGGACGGCGACCCAGTACTTC.

This clone was seen only once. The chain employs TRBV9 and TRBJ1-1, with a weak D call TRBD1 (5 bases). Per germline, CDR1 SGDLS and CDR2 YYNGEE. This CDR3 has 14 residues. Between the trimmed V and J ends, which lost 3 bases and 11 bases, there was a span of 20 bases. The CDR3 region is CASSDETGTGNAFF. The CDR3 DNA reads as TGTGCCAGCAGCGACGAAACCGGGACCGGGAATGCTTTCTTT.

The rearrangement links TRBV6-6 to TRBJ2-7; the match to TRBD2 covers 10 bases. V trimming: 6 bases; J trimming: 5 bases; junction bases outside the gene matches: 13. Germline-derived CDR1 and CDR2 are MNHNY and SVGAGI (reference sequence). CDR3 length: 16 residues. The CDR3 loop is CASRAGAGGPFHEQYF. The CDR3 DNA is TGTGCCAGCAGAGCCGGAGCGGGAGGGCCATTTCACGAGCAGTACTTC.